This paragraph covers one TCR beta chain sequence. The source of the sample is a study of blood T cell repertoires in COVID-19. At the level of the study: Samples of COVID-19 (acute and convalescent) were obtained from the United States, Italy and Spain. T cells, B-cell-depleted T cells, or PBMCs supplied cDNA or gDNA.

In the original analysis: Reference gene primer amplification yielded estimated nucleated cell counts. TCRdb's table, derived via immunoSEQ multiplex PCR, lists solely in-frame clones and lacks some. The V and J calls and clone size were taken over from that table, and D and trimming were inferred from the DNA. Of 100,000 or so clones listed, 90% to 95% are singletons. V lost 2 bases, J lost 8 bases, and 19 bases lay in between. This CDR3 has 16 amino acids. Germline V CDR1 and CDR2: LGHDT, YNNKEL (reference sequence). This clonotype originated in a woman between 50 and 59 years old in a cohort sampled during active COVID-19. The V and J genes are TRBV3-1 (or the pseudogene TRBV3-2) and TRBJ2-1, with D possibly matching TRBD1 (6 bases). Sequenced sample: peripheral blood. CDR3 sequence (DNA): TGTGCCAGCAGCCAATTGCCGGGGAGAGGGGGTGATGAGCAGTTCTTC. Protein product: CASSQLPGRGGDEQFF.